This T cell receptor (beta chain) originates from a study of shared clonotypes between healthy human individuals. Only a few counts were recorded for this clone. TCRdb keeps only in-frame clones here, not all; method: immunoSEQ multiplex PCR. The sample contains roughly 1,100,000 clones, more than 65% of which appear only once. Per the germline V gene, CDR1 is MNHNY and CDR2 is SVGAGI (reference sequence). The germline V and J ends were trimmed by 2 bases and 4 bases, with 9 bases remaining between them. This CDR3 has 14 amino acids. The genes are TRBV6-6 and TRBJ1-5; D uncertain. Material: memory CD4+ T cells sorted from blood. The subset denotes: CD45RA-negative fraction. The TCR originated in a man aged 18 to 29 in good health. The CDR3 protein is CASSYGWGNQPQHF. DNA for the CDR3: TGTGCCAGCAGTTACGGATGGGGTAATCAGCCCCAGCATTTT.